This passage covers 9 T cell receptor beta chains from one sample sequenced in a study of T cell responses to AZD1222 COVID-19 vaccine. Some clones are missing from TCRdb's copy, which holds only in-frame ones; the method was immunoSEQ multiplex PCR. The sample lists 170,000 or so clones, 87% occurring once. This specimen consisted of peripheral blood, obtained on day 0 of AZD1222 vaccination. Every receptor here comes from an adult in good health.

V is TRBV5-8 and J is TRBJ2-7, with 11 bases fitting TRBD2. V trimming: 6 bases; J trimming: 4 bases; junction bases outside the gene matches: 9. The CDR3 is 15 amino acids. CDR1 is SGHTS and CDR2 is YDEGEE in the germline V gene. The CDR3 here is CASTPTSGEIYEQYF. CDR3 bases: TGTGCCAGCACGCCGACTAGCGGGGAAATTTACGAGCAGTACTTC.

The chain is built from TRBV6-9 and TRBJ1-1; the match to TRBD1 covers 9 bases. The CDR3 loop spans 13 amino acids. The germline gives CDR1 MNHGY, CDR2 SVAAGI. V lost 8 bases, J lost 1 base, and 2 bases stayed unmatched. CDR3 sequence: CASGGQGNTEAFF. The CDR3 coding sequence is TGTGCCAGCGGGGGACAGGGGAACACTGAAGCTTTCTTT.

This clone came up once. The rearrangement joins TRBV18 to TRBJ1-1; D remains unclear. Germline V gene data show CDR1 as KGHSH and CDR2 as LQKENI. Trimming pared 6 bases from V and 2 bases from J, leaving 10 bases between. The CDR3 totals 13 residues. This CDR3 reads CASSQAFNTEAFF. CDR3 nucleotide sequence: TGTGCCAGCTCGCAAGCTTTTAACACTGAAGCTTTCTTT.

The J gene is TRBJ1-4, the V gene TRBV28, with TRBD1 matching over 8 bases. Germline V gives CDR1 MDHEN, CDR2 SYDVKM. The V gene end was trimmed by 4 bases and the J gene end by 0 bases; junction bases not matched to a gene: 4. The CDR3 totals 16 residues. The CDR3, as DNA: TGTGCCAGCAGTTCTCAGGGGGCCGCAACTAATGAAAAACTGTTTTTT. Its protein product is CASSSQGAATNEKLFF.

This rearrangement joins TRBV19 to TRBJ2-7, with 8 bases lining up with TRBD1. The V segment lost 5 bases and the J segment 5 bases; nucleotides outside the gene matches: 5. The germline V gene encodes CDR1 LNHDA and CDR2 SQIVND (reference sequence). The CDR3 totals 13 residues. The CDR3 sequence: CASSGRQGNEQYF. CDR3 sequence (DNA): TGTGCCAGTAGTGGCAGACAGGGGAACGAGCAGTACTTC. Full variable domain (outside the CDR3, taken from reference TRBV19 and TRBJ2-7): DGGITQSPKYLFRKEGQNVTLSCEQNLNHDAMYWYRQDPGQGLRLIYYSQIVNDFQKGDIAEGYSVSREKKESFPLTVTSAQKNPTAFYLCASSGRQGNEQYFGPGTRLTVT.

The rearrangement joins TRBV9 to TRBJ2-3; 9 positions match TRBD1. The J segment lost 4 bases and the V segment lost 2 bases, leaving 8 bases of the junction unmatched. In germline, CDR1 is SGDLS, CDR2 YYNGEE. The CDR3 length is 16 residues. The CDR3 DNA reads TGTGCCAGCAGCGTCTTGGGACAGGGTTCCGCAGATACGCAGTATTTT. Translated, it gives CASSVLGQGSADTQYF.

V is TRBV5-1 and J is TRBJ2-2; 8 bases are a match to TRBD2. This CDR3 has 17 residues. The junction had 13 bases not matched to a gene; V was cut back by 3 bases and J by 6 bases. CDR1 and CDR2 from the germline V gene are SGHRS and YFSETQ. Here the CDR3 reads CASSSGLVVWASGELFF. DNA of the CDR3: TGCGCCAGCAGCTCGGGACTAGTGGTTTGGGCTTCCGGGGAGCTGTTTTTT.

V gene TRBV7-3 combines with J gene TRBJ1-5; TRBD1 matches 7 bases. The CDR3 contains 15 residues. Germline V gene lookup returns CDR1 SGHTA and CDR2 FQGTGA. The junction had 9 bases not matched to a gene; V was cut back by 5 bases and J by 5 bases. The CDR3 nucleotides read TGTGCCAGCAGCCCACTTGGACAGGTTGATCAGCCCCAGCATTTT. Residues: CASSPLGQVDQPQHF.

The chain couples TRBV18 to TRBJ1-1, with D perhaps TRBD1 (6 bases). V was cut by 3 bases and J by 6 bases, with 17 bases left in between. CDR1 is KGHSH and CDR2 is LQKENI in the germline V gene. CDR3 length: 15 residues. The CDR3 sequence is CASSPFNMGAAEAFF. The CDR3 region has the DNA TGTGCCAGCTCACCTTTCAACATGGGGGCAGCTGAAGCTTTCTTT.